The 26 T cell receptor beta chains listed next were all sequenced from one sample in a study of cytomegalovirus exposure and HLA in healthy donors (dated by TCRdb to about 2017). Library preparation employed the immunoSEQ multiplex PCR assay. TCRdb took over this immuneACCESS table, retaining in-frame rearrangements with V and J assigned. Such tables are incomplete; in checked studies, under half of the missing clones stem from an unresolved V gene, and the remainder is unexplained. The sample table records 110,000 to 150,000 clones; about nine tenths of these occur just once. In total, the top ten clones hold around 5.9% of the sample. Sequencing was done on a sample of PBMCs. Receptors were obtained from a woman in her 30s in good health and CMV-seropositive.

This chain uses TRBV10-2 with TRBJ2-1, with TRBD2 matching over 12 bases. The V gene end was trimmed by 6 bases and the J gene end by 4 bases; junction bases not matched to a gene: 4. The CDR3 sequence is 15 residues long. CDR1 is WSHSY, CDR2 SAAADI, per germline. CDR3: CASRSSGGVYNEQFF. In DNA form, the CDR3 reads TGCGCCAGCAGATCTAGCGGGGGGGTATACAATGAGCAGTTCTTC.

The chain links TRBV18 to TRBJ1-5; 9 bases are a match to TRBD1. This CDR3 is 15 amino acids long. Per the germline V gene, CDR1 is KGHSH and CDR2 is LQKENI. V shed 2 bases, J shed 5 bases, and the junction held 4 bases outside the gene matches. Here the CDR3 reads CASSPRTGADQPQHF. The CDR3 DNA reads TGTGCCAGCTCACCAAGGACAGGGGCGGATCAGCCCCAGCATTTT. The full variable domain, in which reference TRBV18 and TRBJ1-5 provide the parts outside the CDR3, is NAGVMQNPRHLVRRRGQEARLRCSPMKGHSHVYWYRQLPEEGLKFMVYLQKENIIDESGMPKERFSAEFPKEGPSILRIQQVVRGDSAAYFCASSPRTGADQPQHFGDGTRLSIL.

The gene calls are TRBV6-6 and TRBJ2-2, with D unresolved. This CDR3 is 11 amino acids long. Germline values: CDR1 MNHNY, CDR2 SVGAGI (reference sequence). Trimming left V 2 bases short and J 9 bases short, with 4 bases between. CDR3 coding DNA: TGTGCCAGCAGTTACGCGAGGGAGCTGTTTTTT. This codes for CASSYARELFF.

This clone was seen just once. This sequence joins TRBV5-6 and TRBJ1-1, with TRBD1 as a possible D gene (5 bases). Trimming left V 2 bases short and J 0 bases short, with 8 bases between. Per the germline V gene, CDR1 is SGHDT and CDR2 is YYEEEE. The CDR3 has 14 amino acids. Written as DNA, the CDR3 is TGTGCCAGCAGCTTTGGACAAATGAACACTGAAGCTTTCTTT. It codes for CASSFGQMNTEAFF.

In this sample, this clone turned up once. V gene TRBV5-1 combines with J gene TRBJ2-7, with D unclear. CDR1 and CDR2 (germline): SGHRS, YFSETQ. The length of the CDR3 is 20 residues. Trimming cost V 4 bases and J 5 bases, with 34 bases left between them. Here the CDR3 DNA reads TGCGCCAGCAGCCCATATCCTATACTAAAATTGGTGTCGAGCGTCCACGAGCAGTACTTC. Translated: CASSPYPILKLVSSVHEQYF.

This chain joins TRBV21-1 and TRBJ2-1; the D segment call TRBD2 is taken from the table without a DNA check. TRBV21-1 is recorded as a pseudogene. The CDR3 sequence is 16 residues long. CDR3 sequence: CASSTPGVATMIEQFF. CDR3 DNA sequence: TGTGCCAGCAGCACCCCGGGAGTTGCTACAATGATTGAGCAGTTCTTC.

This clone showed up just once. The chain joins TRBV29-1 to TRBJ2-1; TRBD2 agrees at 10 bases. With V trimmed by 5 bases and J by 6 bases, 13 bases remained unmatched. CDR1 is SQVTM, CDR2 ANQGSEA, per germline. This CDR3 contains 16 residues. Here the CDR3 reads CSVSQAGGDFGNEQFF. CDR3 DNA: TGCAGCGTTTCGCAAGCGGGAGGGGATTTTGGCAATGAGCAGTTCTTC.

The chain couples TRBV28 to TRBJ2-7; TRBD1 might be the D (5 bases). The CDR3 runs 15 residues. Per the germline V gene, CDR1 is MDHEN and CDR2 is SYDVKM. V shed 4 bases and J shed 1 base, with 14 bases lying between them. The CDR3 DNA follows: TGTGCCAGCAGTTCCCCGGTAGGGGTTTCCTACGAGCAGTACTTC. The encoded protein is CASSSPVGVSYEQYF. The whole variable domain, filled in from reference TRBV28 and TRBJ2-7, reads DVKVTQSSRYLVKRTGEKVFLECVQDMDHENMFWYRQDPGLGLRLIYFSYDVKMKEKGDIPEGYSVSREKKERFSLILESASTNQTSMYLCASSSPVGVSYEQYFGPGTRLTVT.

The chain joins TRBV5-5 to TRBJ1-1; D gene ambiguous. The CDR3 contains 14 residues. The V end was cut by 5 bases, the J end by 1 base, with 12 bases between. Germline lookup yields CDR1 SGHKS and CDR2 YYEKEE (reference sequence). The CDR3 is CASRGWAANTEAFF. The CDR3, as DNA: TGTGCCAGCAGGGGTTGGGCAGCGAACACTGAAGCTTTCTTT.

This clone was found a few times. V usage is TRBV28 and J usage is TRBJ2-2; 10 nucleotides match TRBD2. Trimming took 6 bases from V and 5 from J; bases not matched to a gene: 15. This CDR3 spans 18 amino acids. Germline V lookup: CDR1 MDHEN, CDR2 SYDVKM. The chain's CDR3 is CASRGLAGALRGTGELFF. The DNA of the CDR3 is TGTGCCAGCAGGGGTCTAGCGGGAGCGTTAAGAGGGACCGGGGAGCTGTTTTTT.

The V call is TRBV14, the J call TRBJ2-3; 7 bases match TRBD1. The germline V gene encodes CDR1 SGHDN and CDR2 FVKESK. The V and J ends lost 0 bases and 3 bases, in that order; junction bases with no gene match: 3. CDR3 size: 15 residues. The CDR3 protein is CASSQDQQGTDTQYF. In DNA, the CDR3 is TGTGCCAGCAGCCAAGACCAACAGGGGACAGATACGCAGTATTTT.

This clone was counted only a few times. This chain joins TRBV2 and TRBJ1-2; tentative D call: TRBD1 (5 bases). Germline assignment: CDR1 SNHLY and CDR2 FYNNEI. There are 15 residues in the CDR3. The V and J ends lost 3 bases and 3 bases respectively, with 14 bases between them. The CDR3 bases are TGTGCCAGCAGTGACGCGTCCGGGACTGACTATGGCTACACCTTC. Translation gives CASSDASGTDYGYTF.

The rearrangement links TRBV9 to TRBJ1-2; TRBD1 agrees at 8 bases. Germline V lookup: CDR1 SGDLS, CDR2 YYNGEE. The CDR3 runs to 15 residues. Germline trimming cut 3 bases from V and 1 base from J; bases unmatched to any gene: 5. CDR3 loop: CASSEGTGYNYGYTF. CDR3 nucleotide sequence: TGTGCCAGCAGCGAGGGGACAGGCTATAACTATGGCTACACCTTC.

The gene calls are TRBV5-1 and TRBJ1-1; D is possibly TRBD1 (6 bases). The CDR3 sequence is 15 residues long. The germline V gene encodes CDR1 SGHRS and CDR2 YFSETQ. Trimming took off 6 bases at V and 4 bases at J, with 19 bases between the two ends. In DNA form, the CDR3 reads TGCGCCAGCACGAAACAGGGACCCCCTGGCACTGAAGCTTTCTTT. Residues: CASTKQGPPGTEAFF.

As DNA, the CDR3 is TGCGCCAGCAGGGAAGGGACTAGCGGCACCTACAATGAGCAGTTCTTC. Encoded protein: CASREGTSGTYNEQFF. V gene TRBV5-1 combines with J gene TRBJ2-1, with 11 positions matching TRBD2. CDR1 is SGHRS and CDR2 is YFSETQ in the germline V gene. Trimming removed 5 bases from V and 2 bases from J; junction bases left unmatched: 6. CDR3 length: 16 amino acids.

This rearrangement joins TRBV5-6 to TRBJ2-3; 7 nucleotides agree with TRBD2. This CDR3 has 17 amino acids. With 4 bases clipped from V and 2 bases from J, the junction kept 13 bases outside the gene matches. CDR1 and CDR2 from the germline V gene are SGHDT and YYEEEE. CDR3 in DNA: TGTGCCAGCAGCCGCACTCAACTAGCGCGGAACACAGATACGCAGTATTTT. Encoded protein: CASSRTQLARNTDTQYF.

The chain couples TRBV13 to TRBJ2-7; weak D call: TRBD2 (5 bases). The CDR3 runs to 15 residues. Trimming took 5 bases from V and 2 from J, leaving 16 bases between them. CDR1 is PRHDT, CDR2 FYEKMQ, per germline (reference sequence). The CDR3: CASSPSAGGPYEQYF. The CDR3 DNA reads TGTGCCAGCAGCCCATCGGCGGGCGGGCCCTACGAGCAGTACTTC.

This clone turned up a few times. The chain employs TRBV28 and TRBJ2-7, with D unresolved. V gave up 4 bases and J gave up 1 base, with 5 bases separating them. CDR3 size: 12 residues. Germline V lookup: CDR1 MDHEN, CDR2 SYDVKM. The CDR3 coding sequence is TGTGCCAGCAGTTATCATTCCTACGAGCAGTACTTC. Amino acids: CASSYHSYEQYF.

V gene TRBV15 combines with J gene TRBJ1-2; 7 positions agree with TRBD1. The CDR3 loop spans 16 amino acids. Per the germline V gene, CDR1 is LNHNV and CDR2 is YYDKDF (reference sequence). V lost 0 bases to trimming and J lost 5 bases; unmatched junction nucleotides: 9. CDR3 sequence reads: CATSRDRTGAQYGYTF. CDR3 bases: TGTGCCACCAGCAGAGACCGGACAGGCGCCCAGTATGGCTACACCTTC.

The genes are TRBV7-3 and TRBJ2-5; 7 bases map to TRBD2. CDR1 and CDR2 from the germline V gene are SGHTA and FQGTGA. J lost 5 bases, V lost 5 bases, and 5 bases had no gene match. This CDR3 region has 13 residues. As DNA, the CDR3 is TGTGCCAGCAGCCCAGCGGGATGGGAGACCCAGTACTTC. Its protein is CASSPAGWETQYF.

This clone was counted a single time. The rearrangement uses TRBV13 and TRBJ2-7; 11 bases map to TRBD1. The V gene's germline CDR1 is PRHDT and CDR2 FYEKMQ (reference sequence). This CDR3 contains 15 residues. V dropped 3 bases and J dropped 2; count of bases not matched to a gene: 3. The CDR3 DNA follows: TGTGCCAGCAGCTTTGGGACAGGGGGGGCCTACGAGCAGTACTTC. Residues: CASSFGTGGAYEQYF.

The chain combines TRBV5-4 with TRBJ2-3, with 12 bases matching TRBD2. Germline CDR1 SGHNT, CDR2 YYREEE (reference sequence). V shed 4 bases and J 3 bases; nucleotides not matched to a gene: 6. This CDR3 comprises 16 residues. The chain's CDR3 is CASSPGTSGPTDTQYF. CDR3 DNA sequence: TGTGCCAGCAGCCCCGGGACTAGCGGGCCTACAGATACGCAGTATTTT.

This clone was seen a handful of times. V and J are TRBV19 and TRBJ2-7; the match to TRBD1 covers 9 bases. Trimming removed 10 bases from V and 4 bases from J; junction bases left unmatched: 14. This CDR3 region has 15 residues. Looked up from germline, CDR1 is LNHDA and CDR2 is SQIVND (reference sequence). Here the CDR3 reads CATTDPGQGHYEQYF. For the CDR3, the DNA is TGTGCCACTACTGATCCGGGACAGGGCCATTACGAGCAGTACTTC.

V is TRBV7-8 and J is TRBJ1-1; 9 positions agree with TRBD1. Trimming at V came to 6 bases and at J to 4 bases, leaving 6 bases not matched to a gene. This CDR3 has 14 residues. Germline V lookup: CDR1 SGHVS, CDR2 FQNEAQ. CDR3 nucleotide sequence: TGTGCCAGCAGTCAACAGGGGGCCGGCACTGAAGCTTTCTTT. It yields the protein CASSQQGAGTEAFF. The full variable domain, completed using reference TRBV7-8 and TRBJ1-1, is GAGVSQSPRYKVAKRGQDVALRCDPISGHVSLFWYQQALGQGPEFLTYFQNEAQLDKSGLPSDRFFAERPEGSVSTLKIQRTQQEDSAVYLCASSQQGAGTEAFFGQGTRLTVV.

The CDR3 spells CASSQTGIRPSGANVLTF. Written as DNA, the CDR3 is TGCGCCAGCAGCCAAACCGGGATCCGGCCTTCTGGGGCCAACGTCCTGACTTTC. V is TRBV4-1 and J is TRBJ2-6; D may be TRBD2 (5 bases). The V and J ends lost 2 bases and 1 base respectively, with 15 bases between them. From germline, CDR1 is MGHRA and CDR2 YSYEKL. The CDR3 spans 18 residues.

This clone was seen a single time. The rearrangement joins TRBV5-1 to TRBJ2-7; 8 bases agree with TRBD2. The CDR3 is made up of 18 amino acids. Germline CDR1 and CDR2: SGHRS and YFSETQ. Trimming took 4 bases from V and 5 from J; bases not matched to a gene: 20. The CDR3 nucleotides are TGCGCCAGCAGCCTGAGGGCAGGAATGGAAGCGGGAGCAGACGAGCAGTACTTC. It translates to CASSLRAGMEAGADEQYF.